The source of this T cell receptor beta chain is a study of blood T cell repertoires in COVID-19. The overall study: Italy, Spain and the United States were the sources of the convalescent and acute COVID-19 samples. PBMCs, B-cell-depleted T cells, or T cells provided the cDNA or gDNA that made up the material.

Germline lookup yields CDR1 SGHRS and CDR2 YFSETQ. This CDR3 is built from 14 residues. Trimming took 2 bases from V and 3 from J, leaving 9 bases between them. In the source study's methods: Researchers report that nucleated cell counts were estimated from reference gene primer amplification. Repertoires were generated with immunoSEQ multiplex PCR, while TCRdb's copy carries only in-frame clones and drops some. That table supplies the V and J calls and clone size; D and trimming were determined from the DNA. The data show 100,000 to 120,000 clones, nearly 80% seen once. The sequence was obtained from a woman of 80 years or more with active or convalescent COVID-19. The chain is built from TRBV5-1 and TRBJ1-5; D unresolved. Sequenced input: peripheral blood. The CDR3 region is CASSFGGNNQPQHF. CDR3 in DNA: TGCGCCAGCAGCTTCGGCGGGAACAATCAGCCCCAGCATTTT.